What follows are 9 T cell receptor beta chains derived from one specimen sequenced in a study of OX40 agonist ivuxolimab in advanced cancers. Generated by immunoSEQ multiplex PCR, the TCRdb table keeps only in-frame clones and is missing some. The repertoire holds 75,000 to 95,000 clones, with 91% as singletons. Sequencing was performed on CD4+ or CD8+ T cells sorted from blood, taken in a trial of the OX40 agonist ivuxolimab. These receptors originate from an adult with an advanced solid tumor such as melanoma, head and neck, liver or kidney cancer.

The chain joins TRBV5-6 to TRBJ2-3; D gene unclear. Germline values: CDR1 SGHDT, CDR2 YYEEEE. The V and J ends lost 3 bases and 5 bases respectively, with 10 bases between them. The CDR3 contains 13 residues. The CDR3 spells CASSYNSGDTQYF. The CDR3 DNA is TGTGCCAGCAGCTACAACTCTGGAGATACGCAGTATTTT.

The chain recombines TRBV20-1 with TRBJ2-3; D is unresolved. Germline values: CDR1 DFQATT, CDR2 SNEGSKA (reference sequence). Trimming cost V 5 bases and J 11 bases, with 14 bases left between them. CDR3 length: 11 residues. DNA for the CDR3: TGCAGTGCTTATGACCCTGGTCGGCAGTATTTT. Its translation is CSAYDPGRQYF.

The V call is TRBV11-3, the J call TRBJ1-1; D is undetermined. V was shortened by 3 bases and J by 0 bases, with 8 bases between the two germline ends. Germline V gene sequence: CDR1 SGHNT, CDR2 YENEEA. This CDR3 contains 14 residues. The CDR3 coding sequence is TGTGCCAGCAGCTTGGAACCGCTGAACACTGAAGCTTTCTTT. Translation: CASSLEPLNTEAFF.

The CDR3 sequence is CASSSGEGSNQPQHF. The CDR3 DNA sequence: TGTGCCAGTTCTTCCGGGGAGGGAAGCAATCAGCCCCAGCATTTT. This chain connects TRBV19 to TRBJ1-5, with no clear D. Trimming cost V 8 bases and J 1 base, with 15 bases left between them. CDR1 and CDR2 (germline): LNHDA, SQIVND (reference sequence). The CDR3 sequence is 15 residues long.

The rearrangement uses TRBV6-1 and TRBJ1-2; TRBD1 aligns across 10 bases. The CDR3 extends over 12 amino acids. The germline CDR1 and CDR2 sequences are MNHNS and SASEGT. The CDR3 loop is CAYQGQGYGYTF. In nucleotides, the CDR3 is TGTGCATACCAGGGACAGGGGTATGGCTACACCTTC.

The rearrangement links TRBV9 to TRBJ2-7, with 11 nucleotides matching TRBD2. The CDR3 consists of 15 residues. CDR1 and CDR2 from the germline V gene are SGDLS and YYNGEE. V was pared by 4 bases and J by 2 bases, with 5 bases of the junction left unmatched. The CDR3 sequence is CASSQYSGGAYEQYF. In nucleotides, the CDR3 is TGTGCCAGCAGCCAATATAGCGGGGGGGCCTACGAGCAGTACTTC.

This chain links TRBV19 with TRBJ2-7; 9 bases match TRBD1. V lost 9 bases, J lost 3 bases, and 12 bases stayed unmatched. Germline loops: CDR1 LNHDA, CDR2 SQIVND (reference sequence). This CDR3 spans 15 amino acids. DNA of the CDR3: TGTGCCAGCAGGCCGACAGGGGGGACGAGCTACGAGCAGTACTTC. Translated: CASRPTGGTSYEQYF.

This chain uses TRBV7-8 with TRBJ1-3, with D uncertain. Per germline, CDR1 SGHVS and CDR2 FQNEAQ. V shed 5 bases and J shed 3 bases, with 11 bases lying between them. The CDR3 has 14 amino acids. CDR3 sequence: CASSPSPGGNTIYF. The CDR3 DNA follows: TGTGCCAGCAGCCCTTCCCCGGGTGGAAACACCATATATTTT.

The chain is built from TRBV10-3 and TRBJ2-5; 14 positions agree with TRBD2. J lost 5 bases, V lost 6 bases, and 23 bases had no gene match. The germline CDR1 and CDR2 sequences are ENHRY and SYGVKD. The CDR3 consists of 21 residues. CDR3 DNA sequence: TGTGCCATCAGCCGAACCCATACCGGAGGGACTAGCGGGAGAGGGGCGGAGACCCAGTACTTC. Protein: CAISRTHTGGTSGRGAETQYF.